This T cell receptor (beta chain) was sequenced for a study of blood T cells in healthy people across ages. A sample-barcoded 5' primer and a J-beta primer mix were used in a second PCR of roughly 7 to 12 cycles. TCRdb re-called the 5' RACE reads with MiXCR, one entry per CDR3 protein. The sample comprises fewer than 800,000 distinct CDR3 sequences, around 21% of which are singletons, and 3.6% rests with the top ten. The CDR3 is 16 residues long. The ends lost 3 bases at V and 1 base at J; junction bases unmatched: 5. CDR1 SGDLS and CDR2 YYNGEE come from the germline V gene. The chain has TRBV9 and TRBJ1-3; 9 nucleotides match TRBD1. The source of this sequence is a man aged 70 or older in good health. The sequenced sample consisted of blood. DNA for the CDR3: TGTGCCAGCAGCGCCGACAGGGGGATATCTGGAAACACCATATATTTT. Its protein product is CASSADRGISGNTIYF. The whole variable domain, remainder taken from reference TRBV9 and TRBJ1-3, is DSGVTQTPKHLITATGQRVTLRCSPRSGDLSVYWYQQSLDQGLQFLIQYYNGEERAKGNILERFSAQQFPDLHSELNLSSLELGDSALYFCASSADRGISGNTIYFGEGSWLTVV.